Each of the 30 T cell receptor beta chains below was sequenced from the same sample in a study of Ad26.COV2.S vaccination and SARS-CoV-2 variants. Measured with immunoSEQ multiplex PCR; TCRdb has only the in-frame clones, and not every one. The sample holds about 680,000 clones; roughly 90% are singletons and the top ten take roughly 1.5%. Treatment denoted: some 20 received Ad26.COV2.S at low or high dose, single or two shots; 5 received placebo; per-sample allocation not given. Sampling occurred on day 63 after the first vaccine or placebo injection. The specimen comprised peripheral blood, sampled in a trial of Ad26.COV2.S vaccine versus placebo. The receptors derive from a person aged 18 to 59 who received the Ad26.COV2.S COVID-19 vaccine or a placebo.

The chain recombines TRBV5-1 with TRBJ2-1; 11 bases line up with TRBD2. The length of the CDR3 is 16 residues. The junction had 13 bases not matched to a gene; V was cut back by 2 bases and J by 12 bases. CDR1 is SGHRS, CDR2 YFSETQ, per germline. The CDR3 spells CASSFPGLADQKGQFF. CDR3 nucleotides: TGCGCCAGCAGCTTTCCGGGACTAGCGGATCAAAAAGGGCAGTTCTTC.

The chain carries TRBV15 and TRBJ1-1; D is unresolved. Germline V gene data show CDR1 as LNHNV and CDR2 as YYDKDF (reference sequence). Trimming took 2 bases from V and 5 from J, leaving 9 bases between them. This CDR3 is 13 amino acids long. For the CDR3, the DNA is TGTGCCACCAGCAGACTCCGTGGAACTGAAGCTTTCTTT. The encoded protein is CATSRLRGTEAFF.

The chain is built from TRBV30 and TRBJ2-2; TRBD2 matches 7 bases. The junction had 6 bases not matched to a gene; V was cut back by 0 bases and J by 5 bases. The germline gives CDR1 GTSNPN, CDR2 SVGIG (reference sequence). This CDR3 has 15 amino acids. CDR3 sequence: CAWSVFGGSTGELFF. The CDR3 bases are TGTGCCTGGAGTGTTTTTGGCGGGAGTACCGGGGAGCTGTTTTTT.

The chain combines TRBV12-3 or TRBV12-4 with TRBJ1-3; D ambiguous. Trimming removed 6 bases from V and 0 bases from J, with 6 bases in between. The CDR3 extends over 13 amino acids. The CDR3: CASRHSSGNTIYF. The CDR3 DNA reads as TGTGCCAGCAGACACAGCTCTGGAAACACCATATATTTT.

This clone was recorded a few times. The chain employs TRBV6-5 and TRBJ1-6; D is ambiguous. CDR1 and CDR2 (germline): MNHEY, SVGAGI. The CDR3 contains 13 residues. Trimming removed 6 bases from V and 9 bases from J, with 12 bases in between. As DNA, the CDR3 is TGTGCCAGCAGCCAACGAGGAGGTTCACCCCTCCACTTT. This sequence encodes CASSQRGGSPLHF.

The V call is TRBV6-5, the J call TRBJ1-2; D might be TRBD1 (6 bases). Trimming stripped 5 bases from V and 0 bases from J, with 10 bases between. CDR3 length equals 14 residues. Germline V gene lookup returns CDR1 MNHEY and CDR2 SVGAGI. The CDR3 spells CASSPTGTNYGYTF. As DNA, the CDR3 is TGTGCCAGCAGTCCGACAGGTACTAACTATGGCTACACCTTC.

V is TRBV6-5 and J is TRBJ1-6, with D perhaps matching TRBD1 (6 bases). This CDR3 has 12 residues. Trimming left V 6 bases short and J 10 bases short, with 10 bases between. Germline CDR1 reads MNHEY; CDR2 reads SVGAGI. Here the CDR3 reads CASRDGGSPLHF. The DNA for the CDR3 is TGTGCCAGCAGAGACGGGGGCTCACCCCTCCACTTT.

The V call is TRBV7-9, the J call TRBJ1-3; D remains unclear. Germline V CDR1 and CDR2: SEHNR, FQNEAQ (reference sequence). The CDR3 spans 15 residues. V dropped 5 bases and J dropped 0 bases, with 11 bases sitting between them. CDR3 loop: CASSPPGFSGNTIYF. For the CDR3, the DNA is TGTGCCAGCAGCCCCCCCGGCTTCTCTGGAAACACCATATATTTT.

This chain links TRBV12-3 or TRBV12-4 with TRBJ2-1; D call uncertain. CDR3 size: 13 residues. Trimming cost V 3 bases and J 4 bases, with 7 bases left between them. CDR3 bases: TGTGCCAGCAGTTTTGATGTTTACAATGAGCAGTTCTTC. This encodes CASSFDVYNEQFF.

The CDR3 sequence: CASSYSGDITEQYF. CDR3 bases: TGTGCCAGCAGTTACTCGGGGGACATTACCGAGCAGTACTTC. V and J are TRBV6-6 and TRBJ2-7, with D maybe TRBD1 (6 bases). V lost 0 bases, J lost 6 bases, and 12 bases lay in between. The CDR3 is made up of 14 amino acids. Looked up from germline, CDR1 is MNHNY and CDR2 is SVGAGI (reference sequence).

The rearrangement joins TRBV5-1 to TRBJ2-1; D unclear. This CDR3 contains 13 residues. Between the trimmed V and J ends, which lost 0 bases and 6 bases, there was a span of 7 bases. Germline V lookup: CDR1 SGHRS, CDR2 YFSETQ. This chain's CDR3 is CASSLGQANEQFF. The CDR3 DNA reads TGCGCCAGCAGCTTGGGGCAGGCCAATGAGCAGTTCTTC.

This rearrangement joins TRBV27 to TRBJ1-5; tentatively, D is TRBD1 (5 bases). Germline V lookup: CDR1 MNHEY, CDR2 SMNVEV (reference sequence). Trimming took 5 bases from V and 4 from J, leaving 9 bases between them. This CDR3 has 13 residues. The CDR3 sequence is CASSIRTNQPQHF. CDR3 sequence (DNA): TGTGCCAGCAGTATCAGGACAAATCAGCCCCAGCATTTT.

The chain carries TRBV20-1 and TRBJ2-1, with no clear D. The length of the CDR3 is 11 residues. In germline, CDR1 is DFQATT, CDR2 SNEGSKA (reference sequence). The germline V and J ends were trimmed by 1 base and 10 bases, with 8 bases remaining between them. This chain's CDR3 is CSARGQDEQFF. The CDR3 bases are TGCAGTGCTAGAGGGCAGGACGAGCAGTTCTTC.

J is TRBJ1-1 and V is TRBV18; the match to TRBD1 covers 7 bases. CDR1 and CDR2 from the germline V gene are KGHSH and LQKENI. Trimming at V came to 3 bases and at J to 2 bases, leaving 12 bases not matched to a gene. This CDR3 has 17 amino acids. The CDR3 loop is CASSPPRGGTDNTEAFF. The CDR3 coding sequence is TGTGCCAGCTCACCGCCCAGGGGGGGTACTGATAACACTGAAGCTTTCTTT.

J is TRBJ2-3 and V is TRBV19; D is uncertain. The V gene lost 5 bases and the J gene lost 4 bases, with 13 bases spanning the gap. The CDR3 has 14 amino acids. The germline V gene has CDR1 LNHDA and CDR2 SQIVND (reference sequence). The CDR3 bases are TGTGCCAGTAGTCATGGATGGCGCGCAGATACGCAGTATTTT. Protein product: CASSHGWRADTQYF.

The rearrangement uses TRBV6-2 or TRBV6-3 and TRBJ2-7; D might be TRBD2 (6 bases). Germline CDR1 and CDR2: MNHEY and SVGEGT. Trimming stripped 6 bases from V and 3 bases from J, with 9 bases between. The CDR3 length is 12 residues. The chain's CDR3 is CASSGRFYEQYF. The CDR3 DNA is TGTGCCAGCAGCGGGAGATTCTACGAGCAGTACTTC.

The chain carries TRBV30 and TRBJ1-5; possibly TRBD1 for D (5 bases). Germline V lookup: CDR1 GTSNPN, CDR2 SVGIG (reference sequence). The CDR3 length is 14 residues. The germline V and J ends were trimmed by 2 bases and 6 bases, with 14 bases remaining between them. The CDR3 reads CAWSRGADGQPQHF. The CDR3 nucleotides are TGTGCCTGGAGTCGCGGGGCGGACGGTCAGCCCCAGCATTTT.

The rearrangement uses TRBV30 and TRBJ1-2, with D possibly TRBD1 on 5 matching bases. V lost 0 bases and J lost 10, with 12 bases in between. The CDR3 runs to 12 residues. The germline V gene has CDR1 GTSNPN and CDR2 SVGIG (reference sequence). This CDR3 reads CAWSVLLTVYTF. In nucleotides, the CDR3 is TGTGCCTGGAGTGTACTATTGACAGTCTACACCTTC.

The chain is built from TRBV30 and TRBJ1-6; 12 bases are a match to TRBD1. V lost 8 bases, J lost 6 bases, and 2 bases stayed unmatched. CDR1 is GTSNPN, CDR2 SVGIG, per germline (reference sequence). This CDR3 has 13 amino acids. CDR3 nucleotides: TGTGCCGGGACAGGGGGCCCTAATTCACCCCTCCACTTT. It encodes CAGTGGPNSPLHF.

V and J are TRBV6-2 or TRBV6-3 and TRBJ1-1; the match to TRBD1 covers 10 bases. Germline V lookup: CDR1 MNHEY, CDR2 SVGEGT. The CDR3 is 15 residues long. The junction had 2 bases not matched to a gene; V was cut back by 2 bases and J by 2 bases. CDR3 DNA sequence: TGTGCCAGCAGTTACGGGGACAGGGGTAACACTGAAGCTTTCTTT. This encodes CASSYGDRGNTEAFF.

This clone has only one observation. CDR3 in DNA: TGTGCCACCACAAGTCGGTCGGGGAGTAGCACAGATACGCAGTATTTT. Encoded protein: CATTSRSGSSTDTQYF. The rearrangement uses TRBV3-1 (or the pseudogene TRBV3-2) and TRBJ2-3; possibly TRBD2 for D (5 bases). This CDR3 comprises 16 residues. The V gene lost 10 bases and the J gene lost 0 bases, with 20 bases spanning the gap. Per germline, CDR1 LGHDT and CDR2 YNNKEL (reference sequence).

V usage is TRBV19 and J usage is TRBJ1-3, with 7 bases lining up with TRBD1. The CDR3 contains 16 residues. Looked up from germline, CDR1 is LNHDA and CDR2 is SQIVND (reference sequence). The V gene end was trimmed by 5 bases and the J gene end by 4 bases; junction bases not matched to a gene: 11. This CDR3 reads CASSRTGYLAGNTIYF. CDR3 coding DNA: TGTGCCAGTAGTCGGACAGGATACCTTGCAGGAAACACCATATATTTT.

This sequence joins TRBV7-2 and TRBJ2-3; 11 nucleotides match TRBD2. The CDR3 loop spans 16 amino acids. The germline V gene encodes CDR1 SGHTA and CDR2 FQGNSA. J gave up 1 base and V 3 bases, and 3 bases lay outside the gene matches. The DNA of the CDR3 is TGTGCCAGCAGCTTCCTACTAGCGGGGGGCACAGATACGCAGTATTTT. Its protein is CASSFLLAGGTDTQYF.

The chain is built from TRBV11-2 and TRBJ1-5; a possible D gene is TRBD1 (6 bases). Germline CDR1 SGHAT, CDR2 FQNNGV. The length of the CDR3 is 17 residues. V lost 5 bases, J lost 6 bases, and 23 bases lay in between. The CDR3 bases are TGTGCCAGCAGCCCAAACGGTGGGGGCGCGAACAGTCAGCCCCAGCATTTT. Translating gives CASSPNGGGANSQPQHF.

This chain links TRBV6-5 with TRBJ1-2; possibly TRBD1 for D (5 bases). The CDR3 sequence is 13 residues long. CDR1 is MNHEY and CDR2 is SVGAGI in the germline V gene. Trimming took off 6 bases at V and 4 bases at J, with 12 bases between the two ends. CDR3 DNA: TGTGCCAGCAGATTGACAGTATCCTATGGCTACACCTTC. Encoded protein: CASRLTVSYGYTF.

This chain connects TRBV7-9 to TRBJ1-3; TRBD1 matches 8 bases. This CDR3 has 14 amino acids. The V gene end was trimmed by 2 bases and the J gene end by 6 bases; junction bases not matched to a gene: 3. Germline CDR1 is SEHNR and CDR2 is FQNEAQ (reference sequence). In DNA, the CDR3 is TGTGCCAGCAGCTTACAGGGGGCTTTAAACACCATATATTTT. Amino acids: CASSLQGALNTIYF.

This sequence joins TRBV7-9 and TRBJ2-7; no reliable D call. Germline V gene sequence: CDR1 SEHNR, CDR2 FQNEAQ (reference sequence). V was trimmed by 4 bases and J by 7 bases, leaving 11 bases between them. This CDR3 is 12 amino acids long. CDR3 amino acids: CASSSHMREQYF. CDR3 bases: TGTGCCAGCAGCTCCCATATGCGGGAGCAGTACTTC. The whole variable domain, filled in from reference TRBV7-9 and TRBJ2-7, reads DTGVSQNPRHKITKRGQNVTFRCDPISEHNRLYWYRQTLGQGPEFLTYFQNEAQLEKSRLLSDRFSAERPKGSFSTLEIQRTEQGDSAMYLCASSSHMREQYFGPGTRLTVT.

The genes are TRBV23-1 and TRBJ2-4; tentative D call: TRBD2 (6 bases). TRBV23-1 is classed as an ORF, of uncertain function. V dropped 2 bases and J dropped 5 bases, with 13 bases sitting between them. The CDR3 is 15 residues long. The CDR3 nucleotides read TGCGCCAGCAGTCAAACCCGGGACTCTCAAAACATTCAGTACTTC. Protein product: CASSQTRDSQNIQYF.

J is TRBJ1-2 and V is TRBV7-8; maybe TRBD1 (6 bases). The V end was cut by 1 base, the J end by 7 bases, with 13 bases between. Germline-derived CDR1 and CDR2 are SGHVS and FQNEAQ. The CDR3 runs 14 residues. The CDR3 nucleotides read TGTGCCAGCAGCTTAGGTTCACAGGGTGGTGGCTACACCTTC. It specifies CASSLGSQGGGYTF.

This chain joins TRBV12-3 or TRBV12-4 and TRBJ2-2, with TRBD2 as a possible D gene (6 bases). CDR3 length: 13 residues. V was clipped by 7 bases and J by 6 bases, with 12 bases between them. In DNA form, the CDR3 reads TGTGCCAGCACCTCGGGGGTCTCCGGGGAGCTGTTTTTT. This translates into CASTSGVSGELFF.